The clone carrying this T cell receptor (beta chain) was counted only a few times. Antigen: not known. This record belongs to a study of T cell repertoires in cytomegalovirus infection. Study details: Matching HLA type, along with CMV infection, was indicated by public TCR beta signatures.

Study-wide results and limits: Predominance within the ex vivo response was attributable to HLA-C-restricted CMV-specific TCR beta clonotypes. Summed frequency of public TCR beta families distinguished CMV carriers with the relevant HLA.

TCRdb independently ran MiXCR on the reads; one entry per CDR3 protein. The sample has more than 400,000 distinct CDR3 sequences, more than 25% seen once. The material sequenced was PBMCs. This clonotype was obtained from a human donor in good health (CMV status not recorded). Some clones in this sample may be carry-over from other donors' samples.

The CDR3 here is CAISPENTGELFF. Written as DNA, the CDR3 is TGTGCCATCAGCCCAGAAAACACCGGGGAGCTGTTTTTT. The chain combines TRBV10-3 with TRBJ2-2; D not certain. V shed 6 bases and J shed 2 bases, with 7 bases lying between them. The germline V gene encodes CDR1 ENHRY and CDR2 SYGVKD. The CDR3 sequence is 13 residues long.